These 19 T cell receptor beta chains were all obtained from the same sample, sequenced in a study of chemoradiotherapy in HPV16-positive cancers. Sequenced by immunoSEQ multiplex PCR; TCRdb stores in-frame clones only, minus some. The table records under 15,000 clones, roughly 89% of them present only once. The sequencing used blood, collected from a patient who underwent chemoradiotherapy. The receptors come from a human donor with HPV-associated anogenital cancer.

The chain combines TRBV6-1 with TRBJ1-1; D remains unclear. Germline V CDR1 and CDR2: MNHNS, SASEGT. There are 13 residues in the CDR3. V lost 7 bases to trimming and J lost 1 base, with 10 bases between them. CDR3 DNA: TGTGCCAGCAAGGAGACAAGGAACACTGAAGCTTTCTTT. It yields the protein CASKETRNTEAFF.

The chain has TRBV28 and TRBJ1-3; D perhaps matches TRBD1 (5 bases). V lost 6 bases and J lost 6, with 15 bases in between. Per the germline V gene, CDR1 is MDHEN and CDR2 is SYDVKM. The CDR3 has 14 amino acids. The CDR3 region has the DNA TGTGCCAGCAGACGAGACAGAGTTAAAAACACCATATATTTT. Translating it yields CASRRDRVKNTIYF.

This chain connects TRBV4-3 to TRBJ2-7; possibly TRBD2 for D (5 bases). V gave up 5 bases and J gave up 7 bases, with 18 bases separating them. This CDR3 comprises 14 residues. Germline V CDR1 and CDR2: LGHNA, YSLEER. The CDR3 bases are TGCGCCAGCAGCAAGGGAGCGCAGCCCGGGGAGCAGTACTTC. Its translation: CASSKGAQPGEQYF.

V gene TRBV10-3 combines with J gene TRBJ2-5; D could derive from TRBD1 or TRBD2 (6 bases each). V was trimmed by 4 bases and J by 2 bases, leaving 11 bases between them. There are 14 residues in the CDR3. The V gene's germline CDR1 is ENHRY and CDR2 SYGVKD. The DNA of the CDR3 is TGTGCCATCAGTGTGGGGGGCAGTCAAGAGACCCAGTACTTC. The encoded protein is CAISVGGSQETQYF.

The chain carries TRBV28 and TRBJ1-5; D unclear. Trimming took 2 bases from V and 2 from J, leaving 10 bases between them. The length of the CDR3 is 15 residues. Germline CDR1 MDHEN, CDR2 SYDVKM. The CDR3 coding sequence is TGTGCCAGCAGTTTAGGGGTTACTGGCAATCAGCCCCAGCATTTT. Translation gives CASSLGVTGNQPQHF.

The rearrangement links TRBV5-5 to TRBJ2-2; 10 nucleotides line up with TRBD2. The germline V gene encodes CDR1 SGHKS and CDR2 YYEKEE (reference sequence). Trimming took 3 bases from V and 4 from J; bases not matched to a gene: 6. This CDR3 is 16 amino acids long. For the CDR3, the DNA is TGTGCCAGCAGCTCGTCACTAGCGGGGTTCACCGGGGAGCTGTTTTTT. Amino acid sequence: CASSSSLAGFTGELFF.

The rearrangement joins TRBV29-1 to TRBJ1-3; D is unclear. CDR1 and CDR2 from the germline V gene are SQVTM and ANQGSEA. Between the trimmed V and J ends, which lost 3 bases and 0 bases, there was a span of 6 bases. CDR3 length: 13 amino acids. The CDR3 spells CSVDGPSGNTIYF. DNA of the CDR3: TGCAGCGTTGACGGGCCCTCTGGAAACACCATATATTTT.

J is TRBJ2-3 and V is TRBV5-1, with unresolved D. V lost 4 bases, J lost 6 bases, and 12 bases lay in between. Germline V gene lookup returns CDR1 SGHRS and CDR2 YFSETQ. The CDR3 is 13 amino acids. The CDR3 DNA sequence: TGCGCCAGCAGCCCAAGGGTGTGGGATACGCAGTATTTT. Protein: CASSPRVWDTQYF.

CDR3 protein: CASSLEGGYQPQHF. The CDR3 DNA sequence: TGTGCCAGCAGCTTAGAGGGTGGATATCAGCCCCAGCATTTT. The chain recombines TRBV7-2 with TRBJ1-5; D is ambiguous. There are 14 residues in the CDR3. V was cut by 1 base and J by 5 bases, with 9 bases left in between. The V gene's germline CDR1 is SGHTA and CDR2 FQGNSA.

The table lists this clone with a few counts. V is TRBV6-1 and J is TRBJ1-2; TRBD1 is a possible D gene (6 bases). Trimming pared 8 bases from V and 3 bases from J, leaving 13 bases between. The CDR3 totals 13 residues. CDR1 is MNHNS and CDR2 is SASEGT in the germline V gene. CDR3 coding DNA: TGTGCCAGCTCCCGAGGGGGGGACTATGGCTACACCTTC. Its protein is CASSRGGDYGYTF.

The rearrangement links TRBV18 to TRBJ2-7; D may match TRBD1 or TRBD2 (6 bases each). Between the trimmed V and J ends, which lost 5 bases and 2 bases, there was a span of 19 bases. Germline V lookup: CDR1 KGHSH, CDR2 LQKENI. The CDR3 totals 16 residues. CDR3 protein: CASSSSFDRRAYEQYF. The CDR3 bases are TGTGCCAGCTCATCATCCTTCGACAGGAGGGCCTACGAGCAGTACTTC.

The rearrangement joins TRBV28 to TRBJ2-3; D not resolved. The CDR3 totals 12 residues. Germline V lookup: CDR1 MDHEN, CDR2 SYDVKM. With 6 bases removed from V and 0 bases from J, the gap between germline ends came to 4 bases. The CDR3: CASRSSTDTQYF. In DNA, the CDR3 is TGTGCCAGCAGGTCTAGCACAGATACGCAGTATTTT.

The chain employs TRBV7-2 and TRBJ2-3; D not certain. Germline lookup yields CDR1 SGHTA and CDR2 FQGNSA. Between the trimmed V and J ends, which lost 6 bases and 2 bases, there was a span of 12 bases. The CDR3 is 14 residues long. DNA for the CDR3: TGTGCCAGCAGTATAGGCGGCAACACAGATACGCAGTATTTT. Encoded protein: CASSIGGNTDTQYF. Full variable domain (missing parts from reference TRBV7-2 and TRBJ2-3): GAGVSQSPSNKVTEKGKDVELRCDPISGHTALYWYRQSLGQGLEFLIYFQGNSAPDKSGLPSDRFSAERTGGSVSTLTIQRTQQEDSAVYLCASSIGGNTDTQYFGPGTRLTVL.

The chain combines TRBV28 with TRBJ2-7; D uncertain. Trimming removed 2 bases from V and 9 bases from J, with 17 bases in between. The CDR3 contains 14 residues. Germline CDR1 MDHEN, CDR2 SYDVKM. This CDR3 reads CASSLVGLVFAQYF. The CDR3 nucleotides read TGTGCCAGCAGTTTAGTTGGGCTAGTATTTGCGCAGTACTTC.

The rearrangement uses TRBV5-4 and TRBJ1-2, with TRBD1 as a possible D gene (6 bases). Between the trimmed V and J ends, which lost 3 bases and 8 bases, there was a span of 20 bases. CDR1 and CDR2 from the germline V gene are SGHNT and YYREEE (reference sequence). The CDR3 extends over 15 amino acids. In nucleotides, the CDR3 is TGTGCCAGCAGCTCGGACAGCTTGAGGGTTATGGGCTACACCTTC. This sequence encodes CASSSDSLRVMGYTF.

The genes are TRBV9 and TRBJ2-7, with 12 bases aligning to TRBD2. This CDR3 is built from 17 residues. Germline trimming cut 3 bases from V and 5 bases from J; bases unmatched to any gene: 12. CDR1 SGDLS and CDR2 YYNGEE come from the germline V gene. CDR3 sequence (DNA): TGTGCCAGCAGCGAGGATCCCCTAGCGGGGGGGCTCCACGAGCAGTACTTC. Residues: CASSEDPLAGGLHEQYF.

This clone has just one count. The chain recombines TRBV28 with TRBJ1-5, with D possibly being TRBD1 (6 bases). CDR1 and CDR2 (germline): MDHEN, SYDVKM. The CDR3 covers 14 residues. V lost 6 bases, J lost 6 bases, and 15 bases lay in between. The CDR3 DNA follows: TGTGCCAGCAGACAGGGAGGGCCAGCTCAGCCCCAGCATTTT. This translates into CASRQGGPAQPQHF.

This clone is a singleton in its sample. The V and J genes are TRBV15 and TRBJ1-4, with 9 bases fitting TRBD1. This CDR3 is built from 16 residues. Germline V gene data show CDR1 as LNHNV and CDR2 as YYDKDF (reference sequence). V was clipped by 5 bases and J by 3 bases; unmatched bases: 7. In DNA form, the CDR3 reads TGTGCCACCAGCGTTACGAGGACAGGGGCTAATGAAAAACTGTTTTTT. Its translation is CATSVTRTGANEKLFF.

This chain connects TRBV6-1 to TRBJ1-4; D is unclear. The CDR3 has 14 residues. CDR1 and CDR2 (germline): MNHNS, SASEGT. The V end was cut by 4 bases, the J end by 5 bases, with 11 bases between. The CDR3 bases are TGTGCCAGCAGTGCGTACGGAAAAAATGAAAAACTGTTTTTT. It yields the protein CASSAYGKNEKLFF.